This TCR beta chain appears in the sequencing data of a study of T-cell reconstitution after alpha-beta-depleted transplantation in children. Overall study findings and caveats: When one year had passed after transplant, most T-cell counts and diversity came from newly produced T cells. As was reported, about two months after transplant, alpha-beta T cells came from several hundred expanded graft clones. Surviving recipient T cells and thymic progenitors accounted for the high day-60 TCRbeta diversity observed in some patients.

As concerns this clonotype: Its antigen is unknown.

The authors prepared the TCRbeta library with unique molecular identifiers. Each CDR3 protein gets one entry after TCRdb re-called the PCR reads with MiXCR. This sample yields around 700,000 distinct CDR3 sequences, of which about an eighth are seen a single time; 0.79% belongs to the top ten. Losses at the gene ends were 2 bases for V and 0 bases for J; bases not matched to a gene: 11. The germline CDR1 and CDR2 sequences are SGHRS and YFSETQ. CDR3 size: 18 residues. This TCR was sampled from a girl aged 2-10 years with congenital amegakaryocytic thrombocytopenia, due to receive a stem cell transplant. V usage is TRBV5-1 and J usage is TRBJ2-1, with 7 bases fitting TRBD2. Here the sequenced sample was PBMCs, taken before TCRalphabeta/CD19-depleted stem cell transplant. The CDR3 loop is CASSFELAGLSSYNEQFF. The CDR3 DNA reads TGCGCCAGCAGCTTCGAATTAGCGGGCTTGAGCTCCTACAATGAGCAGTTCTTC.